This entry features one TCR beta chain sequence. This sample was included in a study of cytotoxic CD8 clonotypes in ibrutinib-treated CLL. The planned depth of sequencing spanned 1 in 200,000 to 1 in 1 million T cells. Measured with immunoSEQ multiplex PCR; TCRdb has only the in-frame clones, and not every one. This table has roughly 250,000 clones, about three quarters appearing once. CDR1 and CDR2 from the germline V gene are MNHEY and SMNVEV (reference sequence). V lost 3 bases and J 5 bases, leaving 10 bases between the germline ends. The CDR3 loop spans 14 amino acids. The source was PBMCs, collected after 24 months of ibrutinib treatment. The origin of this receptor is a human donor with chronic lymphocytic leukemia. The V gene is TRBV27, the J gene TRBJ1-4; possible D gene TRBD1, 5 bases. CDR3 in amino acids: CASSFGRDNEKLFF. The DNA of the CDR3 is TGTGCCAGCAGTTTCGGCAGGGACAATGAAAAACTGTTTTTT.